Sequencing of this T cell receptor (beta chain) was carried out in a study of cytomegalovirus exposure and HLA in healthy donors. Study-wide findings and caveats: Within an earlier analysis, most TCR beta V segments proved productive either about 90% or about 30% of the time. Sequencing likely caused a cluster of highly shared sequence variants.

Each donor's status was that of a healthy bone marrow donor. The CDR3 runs to 17 residues. The V and J ends lost 0 bases and 6 bases respectively, with 20 bases between them. Germline CDR1 reads MGHRA; CDR2 reads YSYEKL. To note about this clone: No antigen is known for it.

The primer mix had 60 Vbeta and 13 Jbeta primers. Libraries were prepared by immunoSEQ multiplex PCR; TCRdb keeps only in-frame clonotypes and omits some of them. The sample lists around 100,000 clones; roughly 68% were seen once. Sequenced sample: PBMCs. The TCR comes from a man aged 25 to 45 in good health and CMV-seropositive. This sequence joins TRBV4-1 and TRBJ1-1; D is ambiguous. Here the CDR3 reads CASSQERIALIGAEAFF. The CDR3 region has the DNA TGCGCCAGCAGCCAAGAGAGGATTGCCCTTATCGGCGCTGAAGCTTTCTTT.